The next 9 T cell receptor beta chains were all read from a single sample in a study of blood T cells in healthy people across ages. Alongside a J-beta primer mix, a sample-barcoded 5' primer served in a second PCR lasting roughly 6 to 11 cycles. TCRdb processed the 5' RACE reads anew with MiXCR; each CDR3 protein has one entry. Of more than 650,000 distinct CDR3 sequences listed, 20% to 30% were seen once; the top ten hold roughly 3.1%. In addition, the sample was reused for a study of T cells of mothers and their children.

Sequencing was done on a sample of blood. The receptors stem from a boy younger than 18 in good health.

The chain recombines TRBV20-1 with TRBJ2-5; D not certain. Germline V gene data show CDR1 as DFQATT and CDR2 as SNEGSKA (reference sequence). V lost 0 bases and J 4 bases, leaving 12 bases between the germline ends. CDR3 length: 14 amino acids. CDR3 in DNA: TGCAGTGCTAGAGAAGGAACCCTGAGAGAGACCCAGTACTTC. It yields the protein CSAREGTLRETQYF.

The rearrangement joins TRBV5-1 to TRBJ1-5, with TRBD1 identical over 7 bases. The length of the CDR3 is 15 residues. With V trimmed by 0 bases and J by 4 bases, 4 bases remained unmatched. Germline V gene data show CDR1 as SGHRS and CDR2 as YFSETQ. CDR3 loop: CASSLEGAGNQPQHF. As DNA, the CDR3 is TGCGCCAGCAGCTTGGAGGGGGCGGGGAATCAGCCCCAGCATTTT.

This chain links TRBV4-1 with TRBJ2-2; D possibly corresponds to TRBD1 (7 bases). The CDR3 length is 18 residues. The germline V gene encodes CDR1 MGHRA and CDR2 YSYEKL. The germline V and J ends were trimmed by 0 bases and 4 bases, with 18 bases remaining between them. In DNA, the CDR3 is TGCGCCAGCAGCCAAGAGGTTGCGGGACAGACCCCCACCGGGGAGCTGTTTTTT. Protein product: CASSQEVAGQTPTGELFF.

This clonotype turned up a few times. The J gene is TRBJ2-4, the V gene TRBV29-1; tentative D call: TRBD2 (6 bases). There are 16 residues in the CDR3. Germline-derived CDR1 and CDR2 are SQVTM and ANQGSEA. The germline V and J ends were trimmed by 4 bases and 1 base, with 17 bases remaining between them. The CDR3 reads CSVGGPVGRAKNIQYF. The CDR3 DNA is TGCAGCGTTGGGGGCCCAGTTGGGAGGGCCAAAAACATTCAGTACTTC.

This clonotype occurred a few times. V gene TRBV29-1 combines with J gene TRBJ2-7; D gene unclear. There are 12 residues in the CDR3. Germline-derived CDR1 and CDR2 are SQVTM and ANQGSEA. Trimming stripped 7 bases from V and 7 bases from J, with 17 bases between. The CDR3 protein is CSAGLEVWEQYF. Written as DNA, the CDR3 is TGCAGCGCTGGCCTTGAGGTTTGGGAGCAGTACTTC.

The V and J genes are TRBV7-2 and TRBJ2-5; possibly TRBD1 or TRBD2 for D (7 bases each). The germline V gene encodes CDR1 SGHTA and CDR2 FQGNSA. V lost 4 bases, J lost 9 bases, and 15 bases lay in between. This CDR3 is built from 13 residues. CDR3 coding DNA: TGTGCCAGCAGCTCCGCAGGGGGGGGGGCCCAGTACTTC. Its protein is CASSSAGGGAQYF.

The V gene is TRBV7-9, the J gene TRBJ2-1; the match to TRBD2 covers 12 bases. Trimming took 1 base from V and 9 from J; bases not matched to a gene: 10. Germline-derived CDR1 and CDR2 are SEHNR and FQNEAQ (reference sequence). The CDR3 has 17 residues. Here the CDR3 reads CASSLVRASGGAGEQFF. The CDR3 nucleotides are TGTGCCAGCAGCTTAGTGCGGGCTAGCGGGGGGGCCGGTGAGCAGTTCTTC. Using reference TRBV7-9 and TRBJ2-1 for the parts outside the CDR3, the full variable domain is DTGVSQNPRHKITKRGQNVTFRCDPISEHNRLYWYRQTLGQGPEFLTYFQNEAQLEKSRLLSDRFSAERPKGSFSTLEIQRTEQGDSAMYLCASSLVRASGGAGEQFFGPGTRLTVL.

CDR3 loop: CASTLGQGLSPLHF. Written as DNA, the CDR3 is TGTGCCAGCACCCTTGGACAGGGTTTATCACCCCTCCACTTT. The V call is TRBV12-3 or TRBV12-4, the J call TRBJ1-6, with 8 bases identical to TRBD1. J gave up 10 bases and V 7 bases, and 9 bases lay outside the gene matches. The CDR3 length is 14 residues.

This sequence joins TRBV28 and TRBJ2-5, with a weak D call TRBD2 (6 bases). Trimming stripped 6 bases from V and 5 bases from J, with 16 bases between. The CDR3 loop spans 14 amino acids. Germline assignment: CDR1 MDHEN and CDR2 SYDVKM. DNA of the CDR3: TGTGCCAGCAGCCGGGGAGATGGGGGGGAGACCCAGTACTTC. Translated, it gives CASSRGDGGETQYF.